Listed below are T cell receptor beta chains from one sample, sequenced in a study of cytomegalovirus exposure and HLA in healthy donors. The method was immunoSEQ multiplex PCR; TCRdb's version includes in-frame clones alone and lacks a portion of them. The repertoire holds about 160,000 clones, with around 72% as singletons. Input material: PBMCs. The receptor set was obtained from a woman aged 35 to 49 in good health and CMV-seropositive. The CDR3 runs from the conserved cysteine through the conserved F or W. D genes are given only for firm matches. Only some rows state a clone size, as once, few, many or a class for expanded clones.

j_call,v_call,clone_size,d_call,cdr3_aa,cdr3_nt
TRBJ1-2,TRBV6-6,.,TRBD1,CASSLTQGAAYTF,TGTGCCAGCAGTCTCACCCAGGGGGCGGCGTACACCTTC
TRBJ1-2,TRBV11-2,few,.,CASSLGLQGYTF,TGTGCCAGCAGCTTAGGATTACAGGGCTACACCTTC
TRBJ1-3,TRBV28,.,TRBD1,CAIEKTGSGNTIYF,TGTGCCATAGAAAAGACAGGGTCAGGAAACACCATATATTTT
TRBJ2-7,TRBV6-5,.,TRBD1,CASRKQGTAYEQYF,TGTGCCAGCAGAAAACAGGGGACGGCCTACGAGCAGTACTTC
TRBJ2-7,TRBV7-9,.,TRBD2,CASSMGLTYSSYEQYF,TGTGCCAGCAGCATGGGACTAACGTACAGCTCCTACGAGCAGTACTTC
TRBJ1-3,TRBV28,.,TRBD1,CASSLAGTGGLGNTIYF,TGTGCCAGCAGTTTAGCCGGGACAGGGGGCTTGGGAAACACCATATATTTT
TRBJ1-1,TRBV6-5,once,.,CASSYSPLASEAFF,TGTGCCAGCAGTTACTCGCCCCTCGCCAGCGAGGCTTTCTTT
TRBJ2-2,TRBV7-2,.,TRBD2,CASSLSWTSGGTNTGELFF,TGTGCCAGCAGCCTATCCTGGACTAGCGGGGGAACGAACACCGGGGAGCTGTTTTTT
TRBJ2-1,TRBV6-6,.,.,CASSPTSWNEQFF,TGTGCCAGCAGTCCCACATCATGGAATGAGCAGTTCTTC
TRBJ1-3,TRBV5-6,.,.,CASSTVSGDGNTIYF,TGTGCCAGCAGCACTGTCTCCGGGGATGGAAACACCATATATTTT
TRBJ1-1,TRBV5-1,.,.,CASSAAGSFTEAFF,TGCGCCAGCAGCGCTGCAGGGTCCTTCACTGAAGCTTTCTTT
TRBJ1-6,TRBV28,.,TRBD1,CASSIRDRDNSPLHF,TGTGCCAGCAGTATACGGGACAGGGATAATTCACCCCTCCACTTT
TRBJ1-6,TRBV4-2,once,TRBD1,CASSRDRSGSPLHF,TGTGCCAGCAGCCGGGACAGGTCTGGTTCACCCCTCCACTTT
TRBJ1-1,TRBV5-1,.,TRBD1,CASSLRGTGAFGNTEAFF,TGCGCCAGCAGCTTGAGGGGGACAGGAGCCTTCGGGAACACTGAAGCTTTCTTT
TRBJ1-2,TRBV19,.,TRBD1,CASSSSTGLSGYTF,TGTGCCAGTAGTTCCTCGACAGGGCTCTCTGGCTACACCTTC
TRBJ2-6,TRBV5-4,.,.,CASSAGQSFSGANVLTF,TGTGCCAGCAGCGCTGGACAGAGCTTCTCTGGGGCCAACGTCCTGACTTTC
TRBJ1-1,TRBV2,few,.,CASSEGLGGSEAFF,TGTGCCAGCAGCGAAGGGCTTGGGGGCTCTGAAGCTTTCTTT
TRBJ2-3,TRBV4-2,.,TRBD2,CASSQGRGGPTDTQYF,TGTGCCAGCAGCCAAGGGCGGGGGGGGCCTACAGATACGCAGTATTTT
TRBJ2-2,TRBV28,.,TRBD2,CASRNGGGNTGELFF,TGTGCCAGCAGAAATGGGGGGGGGAACACCGGGGAGCTGTTTTTT
TRBJ1-4,TRBV6-1,once,.,CASRAVNEKLFF,TGTGCCAGCAGGGCAGTTAATGAAAAACTGTTTTTT
TRBJ2-7,TRBV5-6,.,.,CASNLRASSYEQYF,TGTGCCAGCAACCTCAGGGCCAGCTCCTACGAGCAGTACTTC
TRBJ2-1,TRBV15,.,TRBD2,CATSTSLGRGADEQFF,TGTGCCACCAGCACCAGCCTTGGGCGGGGGGCCGATGAGCAGTTCTTC